Each of the 28 T cell receptor beta chains below was sequenced from the same sample in a study of siplizumab effects on memory and regulatory T cells. Sequencing was performed with immunoSEQ multiplex PCR; in TCRdb, only in-frame clones are kept and a portion is missing. Here the sample spans about 100,000 clones, about 93% being singletons. Sequenced: Tregs sorted from blood. The origin of the receptors is a human donor in good health.

This clone was picked up one time. V is TRBV27 and J is TRBJ2-1, with 10 bases matching TRBD2. The length of the CDR3 is 16 residues. Trimming at V came to 7 bases and at J to 5 bases, leaving 11 bases not matched to a gene. Germline CDR1 MNHEY, CDR2 SMNVEV (reference sequence). The CDR3 bases are TGTGCCAGCAATAGGAAAGCGGGAGGGCCAAACAATGAGCAGTTCTTC. Amino acid sequence: CASNRKAGGPNNEQFF.

The chain joins TRBV6-1 to TRBJ2-2, with 7 bases fitting TRBD1. V shed 9 bases, J shed 1 base, and the junction held 5 bases outside the gene matches. The CDR3 consists of 14 residues. Germline loops: CDR1 MNHNS, CDR2 SASEGT. CDR3 in amino acids: CASLTGVNTGELFF. Here the CDR3 DNA reads TGTGCCAGTCTAACAGGGGTGAACACCGGGGAGCTGTTTTTT.

The V and J genes are TRBV5-1 and TRBJ2-2; possibly TRBD1 or TRBD2 for D (5 bases each). Germline loops: CDR1 SGHRS, CDR2 YFSETQ. Between the trimmed V and J ends, which lost 2 bases and 0 bases, there was a span of 11 bases. The CDR3 is 16 amino acids. In nucleotides, the CDR3 is TGCGCCAGCAGCTTTTCGGGACCGGCGAACACCGGGGAGCTGTTTTTT. It yields the protein CASSFSGPANTGELFF.

The chain employs TRBV29-1 and TRBJ2-1; 7 nucleotides match TRBD2. The length of the CDR3 is 16 residues. Germline V gives CDR1 SQVTM, CDR2 ANQGSEA. V shed 5 bases and J 7 bases; nucleotides not matched to a gene: 17. CDR3 DNA: TGCAGCGTTCCGGAGTGGGGAGGGAGGAGCGGGAATGAGCAGTTCTTC. Protein: CSVPEWGGRSGNEQFF.

V is TRBV30 and J is TRBJ1-1; D not certain. Between the trimmed V and J ends, which lost 0 bases and 0 bases, there was a span of 11 bases. Germline CDR1 reads GTSNPN; CDR2 reads SVGIG (reference sequence). The length of the CDR3 is 15 residues. The CDR3, as DNA: TGTGCCTGGAGTGTACGAGGAGTCCTGAACACTGAAGCTTTCTTT. Translating gives CAWSVRGVLNTEAFF.

This chain joins TRBV28 and TRBJ2-7; the D gene could be TRBD1 or TRBD2 (5 bases each). The CDR3 length is 15 residues. Germline values: CDR1 MDHEN, CDR2 SYDVKM. Trimming stripped 4 bases from V and 1 base from J, with 14 bases between. The CDR3 here is CASSWTGPISYEQYF. In DNA form, the CDR3 reads TGTGCCAGCAGTTGGACGGGACCCATTTCCTACGAGCAGTACTTC.

This chain links TRBV6-6 with TRBJ1-5; unclear D gene. CDR3 length: 12 amino acids. V was clipped by 8 bases and J by 3 bases, with 8 bases between them. CDR1 and CDR2 from the germline V gene are MNHNY and SVGAGI (reference sequence). In nucleotides, the CDR3 is TGTGCCAGCGGGTTTAACAATCAGCCCCAGCATTTT. Encoded protein: CASGFNNQPQHF.

V gene TRBV16 combines with J gene TRBJ1-2; no definite D call. Germline CDR1 is KGHSY and CDR2 is FQNENV. CDR3 length: 17 residues. V lost 0 bases and J 7 bases, leaving 21 bases between the germline ends. For the CDR3, the DNA is TGTGCCAGCAGCCAATCGAGAATCAGGCCGGATCTAACTGGCTACACCTTC. This codes for CASSQSRIRPDLTGYTF.

The gene calls are TRBV4-1 and TRBJ2-5, with a possible D match to TRBD2 (5 bases). This CDR3 is 14 amino acids long. V lost 2 bases and J 2 bases, leaving 9 bases between the germline ends. Germline V gene sequence: CDR1 MGHRA, CDR2 YSYEKL. For the CDR3, the DNA is TGCGCCAGCAGCCAAAATCCGGGGCAAGAGACCCAGTACTTC. It is translated as CASSQNPGQETQYF.

This clone was seen a single time. The chain employs TRBV20-1 and TRBJ2-5, with no clear D. Germline lookup yields CDR1 DFQATT and CDR2 SNEGSKA (reference sequence). This CDR3 has 9 residues. V lost 5 bases and J 3 bases, leaving 1 base between the germline ends. CDR3 loop: CSAEETQYF. The CDR3 nucleotides read TGCAGTGCTGAAGAGACCCAGTACTTC.

This rearrangement joins TRBV25-1 to TRBJ1-4; no clear D gene. V lost 3 bases to trimming and J lost 0 bases, with 14 bases between them. In germline, CDR1 is MGHDK, CDR2 SYGVNS. The CDR3 covers 17 residues. The CDR3 DNA follows: TGTGCCAGCAGTGATTCCAGCCGGCCAGCAACTAATGAAAAACTGTTTTTT. This translates into CASSDSSRPATNEKLFF.

The chain joins TRBV11-2 to TRBJ2-1, with 8 bases aligning to TRBD1. CDR3 length equals 13 residues. V was pared by 3 bases and J by 8 bases, with 3 bases of the junction left unmatched. Germline lookup yields CDR1 SGHAT and CDR2 FQNNGV. The CDR3 region is CASSFRGLDEQFF. The CDR3 nucleotides read TGTGCCAGCAGCTTCAGGGGGCTTGATGAGCAGTTCTTC.

This chain uses TRBV9 with TRBJ2-7; D is perhaps TRBD2 (5 bases). Germline CDR1 SGDLS, CDR2 YYNGEE. The CDR3 runs 14 residues. V was shortened by 0 bases and J by 1 base, with 8 bases between the two germline ends. In DNA, the CDR3 is TGTGCCAGCAGCGTAGGCGGGTCTTCCTACGAGCAGTACTTC. Protein sequence: CASSVGGSSYEQYF.

J is TRBJ2-1 and V is TRBV9; D ambiguous. CDR3 size: 11 residues. Germline assignment: CDR1 SGDLS and CDR2 YYNGEE. V lost 4 bases and J 4 bases, leaving 3 bases between the germline ends. The chain's CDR3 is CASSLYNEQFF. The DNA of the CDR3 is TGTGCCAGCAGCCTGTACAATGAGCAGTTCTTC.

This clone was detected only once. The V call is TRBV5-1, the J call TRBJ2-5; the D gene could be TRBD1 or TRBD2 (5 bases each). Germline-derived CDR1 and CDR2 are SGHRS and YFSETQ. This CDR3 comprises 14 residues. V was pared by 4 bases and J by 1 base, with 11 bases between. This chain's CDR3 is CASSRGEFQETQYF. CDR3 nucleotide sequence: TGCGCCAGCAGCCGAGGGGAGTTCCAAGAGACCCAGTACTTC.

CDR3 DNA: TGTGCCACCCGGACTATCACTGAAGCTTTCTTT. Translating it yields CATRTITEAFF. This rearrangement joins TRBV28 to TRBJ1-1; D is ambiguous. This CDR3 has 11 amino acids. Trimming removed 10 bases from V and 4 bases from J, with 10 bases in between. Germline V gene lookup returns CDR1 MDHEN and CDR2 SYDVKM.

The V call is TRBV6-1, the J call TRBJ2-3; TRBD2 aligns across 7 bases. Trimming took 6 bases from V and 2 from J; bases not matched to a gene: 2. The CDR3 covers 13 residues. In germline, CDR1 is MNHNS, CDR2 SASEGT. The CDR3 nucleotides are TGTGCCAGCAGAGGGACTACCACAGATACGCAGTATTTT. It translates to CASRGTTTDTQYF.

This sequence joins TRBV9 and TRBJ2-7, with a weak D call TRBD1 (6 bases). Germline V gene sequence: CDR1 SGDLS, CDR2 YYNGEE. The CDR3 contains 13 residues. V was pared by 0 bases and J by 7 bases, with 11 bases between. CDR3 DNA sequence: TGTGCCAGCAGCGTAGTTCCGCAGGGGGAGCAGTACTTC. Translated: CASSVVPQGEQYF.

Only one count was recorded for this clone. The chain couples TRBV19 to TRBJ2-7, with D perhaps given as TRBD1 or TRBD2 (5 bases each). The CDR3 contains 14 residues. V lost 3 bases and J 4 bases, leaving 13 bases between the germline ends. The germline gives CDR1 LNHDA, CDR2 SQIVND (reference sequence). In DNA, the CDR3 is TGTGCCAGTAGTATCCGGGACCCACAATACGAGCAGTACTTC. This encodes CASSIRDPQYEQYF.

This sequence joins TRBV28 and TRBJ2-1; 8 bases are a match to TRBD2. Germline CDR1 MDHEN, CDR2 SYDVKM. Trimming removed 3 bases from V and 14 bases from J; junction bases left unmatched: 9. The CDR3 extends over 13 amino acids. CDR3 amino acids: CASSFLTGGGKFF. CDR3 DNA sequence: TGTGCCAGCAGTTTTCTAACGGGAGGGGGGAAGTTCTTC.

The chain joins TRBV27 to TRBJ1-2; tentative D call: TRBD1 (6 bases). V was shortened by 1 base and J by 2 bases, with 11 bases between the two germline ends. CDR3 length: 15 amino acids. Looked up from germline, CDR1 is MNHEY and CDR2 is SMNVEV (reference sequence). CDR3 in amino acids: CASSLLGTRNYGYTF. In DNA, the CDR3 is TGTGCCAGCAGTTTATTAGGGACAAGAAACTATGGCTACACCTTC.

This clone was counted only a few times. The chain couples TRBV27 to TRBJ1-5, with D possibly matching TRBD1 (5 bases). Germline V gene sequence: CDR1 MNHEY, CDR2 SMNVEV (reference sequence). Trimming removed 7 bases from V and 3 bases from J, with 10 bases in between. The length of the CDR3 is 13 residues. The CDR3 spells CASKSGYNQPQHF. DNA of the CDR3: TGTGCCAGCAAATCAGGGTACAATCAGCCCCAGCATTTT.

V usage is TRBV11-3 and J usage is TRBJ2-1; no definite D call. The length of the CDR3 is 13 residues. The V end lost 3 bases, the J end lost 8 bases, and 11 bases lay between the germline ends. The germline V gene has CDR1 SGHNT and CDR2 YENEEA. The CDR3 nucleotides are TGTGCCAGCAGCTTCAAACAGTTTGATGAGCAGTTCTTC. Protein product: CASSFKQFDEQFF. Looking up the rest from reference TRBV11-3 and TRBJ2-1 gives the full variable domain: EAGVVQSPRYKIIEKKQPVAFWCNPISGHNTLYWYLQNLGQGPELLIRYENEEAVDDSQLPKDRFSAERLKGVDSTLKIQPAELGDSAVYLCASSFKQFDEQFFGPGTRLTVL.

The gene calls are TRBV10-1 and TRBJ2-3, with D tentatively TRBD1 or TRBD2 (6 bases each). The V gene's germline CDR1 is WNHNN and CDR2 SYGVQD (reference sequence). The CDR3 is made up of 15 amino acids. The V end lost 3 bases, the J end lost 6 bases, and 16 bases lay between the germline ends. The CDR3 region is CASSDARGAPDTQYF. CDR3 bases: TGCGCCAGCAGTGACGCTAGGGGGGCGCCGGATACGCAGTATTTT.

CDR3 coding DNA: TGTGCCAGCTCACCAACGAAGGGGGCGGTCGGAAACACCATATATTTT. This sequence encodes CASSPTKGAVGNTIYF. The chain joins TRBV18 to TRBJ1-3; 7 positions match TRBD1. Unmatched junction bases numbered 8, after V lost 2 bases and J lost 4 bases. Per germline, CDR1 KGHSH and CDR2 LQKENI. The CDR3 is 16 residues long.

J is TRBJ2-3 and V is TRBV30; TRBD2 aligns across 11 bases. The CDR3 has 15 residues. Germline V gene lookup returns CDR1 GTSNPN and CDR2 SVGIG (reference sequence). The ends lost 3 bases at V and 6 bases at J; junction bases unmatched: 8. The CDR3: CAWSPGTSGWDTQYF. CDR3 coding DNA: TGTGCCTGGAGCCCCGGGACTAGCGGATGGGATACGCAGTATTTT.

The rearrangement uses TRBV5-1 and TRBJ2-5; 9 bases match TRBD1. Trimming cost V 4 bases and J 10 bases; bases outside gene matches: 11. This CDR3 region has 14 residues. Germline loops: CDR1 SGHRS, CDR2 YFSETQ. The CDR3 sequence: CASSPIGQGLNQYF. The CDR3 nucleotides are TGCGCCAGCAGCCCTATCGGACAGGGGTTGAACCAGTACTTC.

The chain has TRBV9 and TRBJ2-7; no firm D call. The V end lost 0 bases, the J end lost 4 bases, and 11 bases lay between the germline ends. The CDR3 covers 14 residues. The germline gives CDR1 SGDLS, CDR2 YYNGEE. The CDR3 sequence is CASSVGPAAYEQYF. The DNA of the CDR3 is TGTGCCAGCAGCGTAGGGCCGGCGGCTTACGAGCAGTACTTC. Combining the CDR3 with reference TRBV9 and TRBJ2-7 gives the whole variable domain DSGVTQTPKHLITATGQRVTLRCSPRSGDLSVYWYQQSLDQGLQFLIQYYNGEERAKGNILERFSAQQFPDLHSELNLSSLELGDSALYFCASSVGPAAYEQYFGPGTRLTVT.